This T cell receptor (beta chain) was sequenced in a study of brain T cells in children with intractable seizures. Findings and limits, study-wide: Only CDR3 sequence similarity suggested viral specificity, without known HCMV serostatus.

TCRdb's copy holds only in-frame clones and misses some; the assay was immunoSEQ multiplex PCR. The profile shows over 95,000 clones, roughly 94% of them singletons. In germline, CDR1 is SGHNT, CDR2 YYREEE (reference sequence). The V and J ends lost 0 bases and 6 bases respectively, with 10 bases between them. This CDR3 spans 15 amino acids. As for this clone: Its matching antigen is unknown.

The chain links TRBV5-4 to TRBJ1-6; D gene uncertain. The sample consisted of peripheral blood, taken at surgery. The sequence was collected from a boy in the first two years of life with hemimegalencephaly and intractable seizures. The CDR3 coding sequence is TGTGCCAGCAGCTTGGGGGGTAGTTCTAATTCACCCCTCCACTTT. Protein sequence: CASSLGGSSNSPLHF.